The 5 T cell receptor beta chains in this list originate from one sample, sequenced in a study of blood T cell repertoires in COVID-19. Produced via immunoSEQ multiplex PCR; TCRdb's table is partial and in-frame only. The sample consists of 340,000 or so clones, around four fifths of them appearing once. The sample was peripheral blood. The receptors derive from a man aged 25-45 years with active or convalescent COVID-19.

Only one count was recorded for this clone. The same CDR3 can be traced to other DNA sequences in this sample. V usage is TRBV11-3 and J usage is TRBJ2-1, with 8 bases fitting TRBD2. Germline V gene data show CDR1 as SGHNT and CDR2 as YENEEA. CDR3 length: 16 amino acids. The V gene end was trimmed by 6 bases and the J gene end by 10 bases; junction bases not matched to a gene: 17. This CDR3 reads CASSSNSGNPPGEQFF. The CDR3 DNA reads as TGTGCCAGCAGTTCTAATAGCGGGAACCCCCCCGGGGAGCAGTTCTTC.

The J gene is TRBJ2-3, the V gene TRBV7-8, with 12 bases aligning to TRBD2. Germline V gene data show CDR1 as SGHVS and CDR2 as FQNEAQ. Trimming cost V 5 bases and J 5 bases; bases outside gene matches: 8. This CDR3 is built from 16 residues. The CDR3 is CASSITRTSGEDTQYF. The DNA of the CDR3 is TGTGCCAGCAGCATTACGAGGACTAGCGGGGAAGATACGCAGTATTTT.

CDR3 residues: CASSWPQGLDQPQHF. DNA for the CDR3: TGCGCCAGCAGCTGGCCCCAGGGGCTTGATCAGCCCCAGCATTTT. The chain couples TRBV5-1 to TRBJ1-5, with D possibly TRBD1 on 6 matching bases. This CDR3 contains 15 residues. Looked up from germline, CDR1 is SGHRS and CDR2 is YFSETQ. V was clipped by 3 bases and J by 5 bases, with 15 bases between them.

This chain links TRBV7-3 with TRBJ2-3; TRBD2 might be the D (5 bases). Trimming removed 2 bases from V and 2 bases from J, with 8 bases in between. The CDR3 contains 14 residues. CDR1 and CDR2 from the germline V gene are SGHTA and FQGTGA. The chain's CDR3 is CASSLRGYTDTQYF. DNA of the CDR3: TGTGCCAGCAGCTTACGGGGATACACAGATACGCAGTATTTT.

The chain couples TRBV18 to TRBJ1-3; D remains ambiguous. The CDR3 covers 16 residues. Between the trimmed V and J ends, which lost 1 base and 0 bases, there was a span of 10 bases. The germline V gene has CDR1 KGHSH and CDR2 LQKENI. For the CDR3, the DNA is TGTGCCAGCTCACCACGGAGGGTCAGCTCTGGAAACACCATATATTTT. Its protein product is CASSPRRVSSGNTIYF.